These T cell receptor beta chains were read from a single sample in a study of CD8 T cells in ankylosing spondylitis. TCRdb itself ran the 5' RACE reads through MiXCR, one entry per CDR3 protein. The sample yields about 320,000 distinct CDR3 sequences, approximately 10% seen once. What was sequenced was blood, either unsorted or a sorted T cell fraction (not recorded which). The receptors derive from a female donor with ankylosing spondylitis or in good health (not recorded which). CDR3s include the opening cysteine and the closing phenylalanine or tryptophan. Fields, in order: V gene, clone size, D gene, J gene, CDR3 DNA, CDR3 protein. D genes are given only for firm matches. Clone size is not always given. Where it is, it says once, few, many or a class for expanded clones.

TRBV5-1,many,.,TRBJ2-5,TGCGCCAGCAGCTTGGGGGGATCTTGGAGAGAGACCCAGTACTTC,CASSLGGSWRETQYF
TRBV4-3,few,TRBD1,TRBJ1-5,TGCGCCAGCAGCCTAGGGGGGACAGCTAGCAATCAGCCCCAGCATTTT,CASSLGGTASNQPQHF
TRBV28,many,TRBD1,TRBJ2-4,TGTGCCAGCAGTCCCATCTTCGGGACAGGGCTTGAAAAAAACATTCAGTACTTC,CASSPIFGTGLEKNIQYF
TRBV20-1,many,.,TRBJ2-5,TGCAGTCGACAGGATTGGGGCCAAGAGACCCAGTACTTC,CSRQDWGQETQYF
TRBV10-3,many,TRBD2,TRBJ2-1,TGTGCCATCACCGGGACTAGCGGACCCTACAATGAGCAGTTCTTC,CAITGTSGPYNEQFF
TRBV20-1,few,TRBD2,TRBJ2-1,TGCTGTGCTCGGACACTAGCGGGAGCCCCACAGGATGAGCAGTTCTTC,CCARTLAGAPQDEQFF
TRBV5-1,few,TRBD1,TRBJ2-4,TGCGCCAGCAGTACCGCGACAGGGTCCCCCAAAAACATTCAGTACTTC,CASSTATGSPKNIQYF
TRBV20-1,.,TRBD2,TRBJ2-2,TGCAGTGCTAGAGGCGGGAGGGCCGCGAACACCGGGGAGCTGTTTTTT,CSARGGRAANTGELFF
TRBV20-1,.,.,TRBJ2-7,TGCAGTGCTACCTACCGGGAGCTCTCCTACGAGCAGTACTTC,CSATYRELSYEQYF
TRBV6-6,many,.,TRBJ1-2,TGTGCCAGCAGTTCCGCACCCTTCATTTACTTC,CASSSAPFIYF
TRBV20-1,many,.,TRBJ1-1,TGCAGTGCTAGAGAGGGCAGGGGCCTGAACACTGAAGCTTTCTTT,CSAREGRGLNTEAFF
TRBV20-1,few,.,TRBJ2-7,TGCAGTGCTAGGAGCGGACTGAAGGGCGAGCAGTACTTC,CSARSGLKGEQYF
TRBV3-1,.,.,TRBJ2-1,TGTGCCAGCAGCCAAGACCTGAGGGCACTAGACACTGAGCAGTTCTTC,CASSQDLRALDTEQFF
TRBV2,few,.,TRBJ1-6,TGTGCCAGCAGGAATTACTCCTATAATTCACCCCTCCACTTT,CASRNYSYNSPLHF
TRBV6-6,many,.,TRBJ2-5,TGTGCCAGCAGACGACAGGGAGGAGAGACCCAGTACTTC,CASRRQGGETQYF
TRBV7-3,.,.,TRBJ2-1,TGTGCCAGCAGCTTAAAGGCTGCGAGGGGGGCTTACAATGAGCAGTTCTTC,CASSLKAARGAYNEQFF
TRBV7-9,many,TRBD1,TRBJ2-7,TGTGCCAGCAGTCGTTTGGGATTCGGACAGGGCTTCTACGAGCAGTACTTC,CASSRLGFGQGFYEQYF
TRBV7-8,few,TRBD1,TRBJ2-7,TGTGCCAGCAGGCTAACAGGGGTCCACGAGCAGTACTTC,CASRLTGVHEQYF
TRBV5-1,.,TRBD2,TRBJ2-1,TGCGCCAGCAGCTACGGCGGGGGGGGCCAGAATGAGCAGTTCTTC,CASSYGGGGQNEQFF
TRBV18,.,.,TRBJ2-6,TGTGCCAGCTCACCACTGTCAGGGCCTGGGGCCAACGTCCTGACTTTC,CASSPLSGPGANVLTF
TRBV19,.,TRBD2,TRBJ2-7,TGTGCCAGTAGCCCTTTTGGGACTAGCGGGAGTTACGAGCAGTACTTC,CASSPFGTSGSYEQYF
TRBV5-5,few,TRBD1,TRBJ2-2,TGTGCCAGCAGCTTAGGGACAGGGGTCACCGGGGAGCTGTTTTTT,CASSLGTGVTGELFF
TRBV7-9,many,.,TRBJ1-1,TGTGCCAGCACCTATGGGGACACTGAAGCTTTCTTT,CASTYGDTEAFF
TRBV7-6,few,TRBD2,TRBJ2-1,TGTGCCAGCAGCCCTCTCCCTAGCGGGAGCTCCTACAATGAGCAGTTCTTC,CASSPLPSGSSYNEQFF
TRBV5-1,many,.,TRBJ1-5,TGCGCCAGCAGCTTGACAGGGCTGGGCAATCAGCCCCAGCATTTT,CASSLTGLGNQPQHF
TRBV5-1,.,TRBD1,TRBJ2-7,TGCGCCAGCAGCGAAGACAGGGGGCTATACGAGCAGTACTTC,CASSEDRGLYEQYF
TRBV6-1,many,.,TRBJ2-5,TGTGCCAGCACCACGGGGACGGACACAACCCAGTACTTC,CASTTGTDTTQYF
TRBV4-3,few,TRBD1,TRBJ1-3,TGCGCCAGCAGCCAATTAGACAGGGTGGCTGGAAACACCATATATTTT,CASSQLDRVAGNTIYF
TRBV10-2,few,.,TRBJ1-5,TGCGCCAGCAGTGATCCACGGGTAGGCAATCAGCCCCAGCATTTT,CASSDPRVGNQPQHF
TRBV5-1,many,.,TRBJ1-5,TGCGCCAGCAGCGTTAGAGGAGGCAATCAGCCCCAGCATTTT,CASSVRGGNQPQHF
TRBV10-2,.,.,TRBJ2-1,TGCGCCAGCAGTGAGTCTGCGAGTGAGCAGTTCTTC,CASSESASEQFF
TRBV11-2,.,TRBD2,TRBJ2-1,TGTGCCAGCATCCTTACCCCTAGCGGGAGGACTAATGAGCAGTTCTTC,CASILTPSGRTNEQFF
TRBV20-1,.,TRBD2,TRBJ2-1,TGCAGTGCTAGAGCGTCTAGCGGGAAGGTCGATGAGCAGTTCTTC,CSARASSGKVDEQFF
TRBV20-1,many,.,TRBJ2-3,TGCAGTGCTACCAGACTAGACAGGGACGCAGATACGCAGTATTTT,CSATRLDRDADTQYF
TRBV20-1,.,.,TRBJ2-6,TGCAGTGCAGCCACAGTTACCTCTGGGGCCAACGTCCTGACTTTC,CSAATVTSGANVLTF
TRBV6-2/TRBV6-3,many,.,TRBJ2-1,TGTGCCAGCAGTTACTCGATATACGGGCATTCGAGCTCCTACAATGAGCAGTTCTTC,CASSYSIYGHSSSYNEQFF
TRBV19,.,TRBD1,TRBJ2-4,TGTGCCAGTAGCCCCCGACAGGGCTTGAACATTCAGTACTTC,CASSPRQGLNIQYF
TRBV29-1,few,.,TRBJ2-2,TGCAGCGCATCACCTAGGGACCCGAACACCGGGGAGCTGTTTTTT,CSASPRDPNTGELFF
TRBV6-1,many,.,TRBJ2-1,TGTGCCAGCAAGGGGAGTTTTTACAATGAGCAGTTCTTC,CASKGSFYNEQFF
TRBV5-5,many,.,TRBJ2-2,TGTGCCAGCAGCAGGGACATCTTCGGGAACACCGGGGAGCTGTTTTTT,CASSRDIFGNTGELFF
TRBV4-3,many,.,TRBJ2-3,TGCGCCAGCAGCCAGGGTCCCAGGGTAAACACAGATACGCAGTATTTT,CASSQGPRVNTDTQYF
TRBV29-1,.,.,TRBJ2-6,TGCAGCGGTTTCGGGGGAATTGGGGCCAACGTCCTGACTTTC,CSGFGGIGANVLTF
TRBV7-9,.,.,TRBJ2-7,TGTGCCAGCAGCGTAAGTCTTGGTGAGCAGTACTTC,CASSVSLGEQYF
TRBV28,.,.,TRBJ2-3,TGTGCCAGCAGTGGATTTATGGGGCAGTATTTT,CASSGFMGQYF
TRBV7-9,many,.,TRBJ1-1,TGTGCCAGCAGCTTAGTGAGGGGTGAAGCTTTCTTT,CASSLVRGEAFF
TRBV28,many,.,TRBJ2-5,TGTGCCAGCAGTACCCGCATGGACCAAGAGACCCAGTACTTC,CASSTRMDQETQYF
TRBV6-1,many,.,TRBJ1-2,TGTGCCAGCAGCGAATATTATGGCTACACCTTC,CASSEYYGYTF
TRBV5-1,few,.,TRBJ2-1,TGCGCCAGCAAAAGGGGGGAGAGCTCCTACAATGAGCAGTTCTTC,CASKRGESSYNEQFF
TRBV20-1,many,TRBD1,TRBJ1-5,TGCAGTGCCCCGACAGGGGAGAGAATGGGCAATCAGCCCCAGCATTTT,CSAPTGERMGNQPQHF
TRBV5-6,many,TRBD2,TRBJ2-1,TGTGCCAGCAGCTTCCTAGCGGGGGGGAATGAGCAGTTCTTC,CASSFLAGGNEQFF
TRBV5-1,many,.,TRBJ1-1,TGCGCCAGCAGCTTGGACGGGGTTGGCACTGAAGCTTTCTTT,CASSLDGVGTEAFF
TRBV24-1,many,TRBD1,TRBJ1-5,TGTGCCACCCAAAATAACCCCCCAGGACAGGGGCAGCAGCCCCAGCATTTT,CATQNNPPGQGQQPQHF
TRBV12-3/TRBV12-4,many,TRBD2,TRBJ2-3,TGTGCCAGCTTGGCGGGGGGACCAGATACGCAGTATTTT,CASLAGGPDTQYF